The 16 T cell receptor beta chains listed next were all sequenced from one sample in a study of Graves' ophthalmopathy and Graves' hyperthyroidism. Using RNA transcripts, the TCR beta CDR3 regions were amplified. The workflow started with a first-round RT-PCR run with HTBI primers and then moved on to a second-round multiplex PCR. Each CDR3 protein is one row after TCRdb ran MiXCR on the multiplex PCR reads. The sample has about 620,000 distinct CDR3 sequences, approximately 21% seen once. Specimen: peripheral blood. The receptors were gathered from a woman aged 18-29 years with stable Graves' hyperthyroidism. Some clones in this sample may be carry-over from other donors' samples.

This clonotype was counted at least ten times. The V gene is TRBV6-1, the J gene TRBJ1-6; TRBD1 is a possible D gene (6 bases). Between the trimmed V and J ends, which lost 6 bases and 7 bases, there was a span of 10 bases. Germline assignment: CDR1 MNHNS and CDR2 SASEGT. CDR3 length: 13 amino acids. The CDR3 here is CASRHDRNSPLHF. CDR3 nucleotides: TGTGCCAGCAGGCACGACAGGAATTCACCCCTCCACTTT.

In regard to this clonotype: One junction end disagrees with the germline gene, perhaps due to a read error. The rearrangement uses TRBV12-3 or TRBV12-4 and TRBJ2-4; D remains unclear. The length of the CDR3 is 12 residues. CDR3 sequence: CASSRANNIQYF. CDR3 DNA sequence: TGTGCCAGCAGCCGCGCCAATAACATTCAGTACTTC.

Turning to this clonotype: This may stem from a read error, because a much larger clone lies one nucleotide away. The CDR3 ends on some other residue instead of the conserved phenylalanine or tryptophan, so this is likely a read error. The chain joins TRBV27 to TRBJ1-2, with a tentative D call TRBD1 (5 bases). The CDR3 runs 16 residues. Trimming shortened V by 0 bases and J by 4 bases, and 15 bases separated the two germline ends. CDR1 is MNHEY, CDR2 SMNVEV, per germline (reference sequence). CDR3 region: CASSLSGTGDGYGYTL. In DNA form, the CDR3 reads TGTGCCAGCAGTTTATCAGGGACGGGGGATGGCTATGGCTACACCTTA.

The rearrangement joins TRBV15 to TRBJ2-4; perhaps TRBD2 as D (5 bases). The CDR3 covers 14 residues. Germline values: CDR1 LNHNV, CDR2 YYDKDF (reference sequence). Trimming stripped 0 bases from V and 14 bases from J, with 17 bases between. CDR3 loop: CATSRETLSGIKYF. CDR3 coding DNA: TGTGCCACCAGCAGAGAAACCCTCTCCGGGATTAAGTACTTC.

Ten or more counts support this clonotype. V and J are TRBV9 and TRBJ1-2, with a tentative D call TRBD1 (6 bases). V was trimmed by 0 bases and J by 0 bases, leaving 18 bases between them. The CDR3 is 18 residues long. CDR1 is SGDLS and CDR2 is YYNGEE in the germline V gene. The CDR3 sequence: CASSVAGNGQQANYGYTF. DNA of the CDR3: TGTGCCAGCAGCGTAGCTGGTAATGGACAGCAAGCTAACTATGGCTACACCTTC.

This clonotype was seen at least ten times. CDR3 sequence reads: CASSLLAQKGETQYF. CDR3 nucleotides: TGCGCCAGCAGCTTGTTGGCACAAAAGGGAGAGACCCAGTACTTC. The V call is TRBV5-1, the J call TRBJ2-5; no firm D call. Per germline, CDR1 SGHRS and CDR2 YFSETQ. V was pared by 1 base and J by 4 bases, with 14 bases between. The CDR3 runs to 15 residues.

The table lists this clonotype with many counts. The chain employs TRBV29-1 and TRBJ2-5; 12 bases agree with TRBD1. The germline V gene has CDR1 SQVTM and CDR2 ANQGSEA. This CDR3 region has 14 residues. CDR3 sequence: CSEGTGGIGETQYF. In nucleotides, the CDR3 is TGCAGTGAAGGGACAGGGGGCATCGGAGAGACCCAGTACTTC.

This clonotype has only a few counts. The chain couples TRBV12-3 or TRBV12-4 to TRBJ1-1, with 11 nucleotides matching TRBD1. The V gene end was trimmed by 9 bases and the J gene end by 4 bases; junction bases not matched to a gene: 10. The CDR3 is 15 amino acids. The CDR3 nucleotides read TGTGCCAGTCTGACAACAGGGACAGGGGGCACTGAAGCTTTCTTT. Protein: CASLTTGTGGTEAFF.

This clonotype came up a few times. A much larger clone sits a single nucleotide away, making a read error possible. This chain links TRBV20-1 with TRBJ2-5; D assignment may be TRBD1 or TRBD2 (5 bases each). CDR3 length equals 13 residues. Germline V lookup: CDR1 DFQATT, CDR2 SNEGSKA (reference sequence). This CDR3 is CSAAGTVQETKYF. CDR3 nucleotide sequence: TGCAGTGCTGCCGGGACGGTACAAGAGACCAAGTACTTC.

This clonotype was seen only a few times. CDR3 amino acids: CASGDGNIQYF. In DNA form, the CDR3 reads TGTGCTAGTGGTGATGGGAACATTCAGTACTTC. The V and J genes are TRBV12-5 and TRBJ2-4; D call uncertain. The CDR3 has 11 amino acids. The germline gives CDR1 LGHNT, CDR2 FRNRAP. Trimming shortened V by 5 bases and J by 7 bases, and 6 bases separated the two germline ends.

The rearrangement uses TRBV5-1 and TRBJ2-2; 9 bases align to TRBD2. The V gene's germline CDR1 is SGHRS and CDR2 YFSETQ. The CDR3 runs to 18 residues. V was pared by 7 bases and J by 5 bases, with 18 bases of the junction left unmatched. For the CDR3, the DNA is TGCGCCAGCTCCCTTCATTTAGCGGGAGTTGTAAGGACCGGGGAGCTGTTTTTT. This encodes CASSLHLAGVVRTGELFF.

This clonotype was seen repeatedly, ten times or more. The chain combines TRBV15 with TRBJ1-1; D gene unclear. CDR1 is LNHNV and CDR2 is YYDKDF in the germline V gene (reference sequence). V shed 0 bases and J shed 4 bases, with 12 bases lying between them. The CDR3 runs 15 residues. The CDR3 loop is CATSREYSGSTEAFF. The CDR3 bases are TGTGCCACCAGCAGAGAGTATTCGGGCAGCACTGAAGCTTTCTTT.

This clonotype was counted ten times or more. The chain combines TRBV19 with TRBJ2-7; D is ambiguous. Between the trimmed V and J ends, which lost 1 base and 2 bases, there was a span of 9 bases. The CDR3 runs to 14 residues. Germline-derived CDR1 and CDR2 are LNHDA and SQIVND (reference sequence). The CDR3 reads CASSIAWAAYEQYF. In DNA, the CDR3 is TGTGCCAGTAGTATAGCGTGGGCCGCCTACGAGCAGTACTTC.

Many counts were recorded for this clonotype. The V gene is TRBV5-1, the J gene TRBJ2-2; D remains ambiguous. Deletions cut 0 bases from V and 1 base from J, with 4 bases between. The V gene's germline CDR1 is SGHRS and CDR2 YFSETQ. The CDR3 consists of 14 residues. CDR3 in DNA: TGCGCCAGCAGCTTGGAAGAGAACACCGGGGAGCTGTTTTTT. Encoded protein: CASSLEENTGELFF.

The rearrangement uses TRBV6-1 and TRBJ1-1, with no clear D. The ends were cut back, 6 bases at V and 3 bases at J, with 14 bases in the middle. Germline V gives CDR1 MNHNS, CDR2 SASEGT. This CDR3 is 14 amino acids long. CDR3 in DNA: TGTGCCAGCAGATGGACGCTGGCGGACACTGAAGCTTTCTTT. Translation: CASRWTLADTEAFF.

This clonotype was counted many times. This chain links TRBV20-1 with TRBJ1-2, with no clear D. CDR1 and CDR2 (germline): DFQATT, SNEGSKA (reference sequence). The V and J ends lost 1 base and 4 bases respectively, with 13 bases between them. CDR3 length equals 14 residues. CDR3 protein: CSARVAGPPYGYTF. The CDR3 nucleotides are TGCAGTGCTAGAGTTGCAGGTCCCCCCTATGGCTACACCTTC.